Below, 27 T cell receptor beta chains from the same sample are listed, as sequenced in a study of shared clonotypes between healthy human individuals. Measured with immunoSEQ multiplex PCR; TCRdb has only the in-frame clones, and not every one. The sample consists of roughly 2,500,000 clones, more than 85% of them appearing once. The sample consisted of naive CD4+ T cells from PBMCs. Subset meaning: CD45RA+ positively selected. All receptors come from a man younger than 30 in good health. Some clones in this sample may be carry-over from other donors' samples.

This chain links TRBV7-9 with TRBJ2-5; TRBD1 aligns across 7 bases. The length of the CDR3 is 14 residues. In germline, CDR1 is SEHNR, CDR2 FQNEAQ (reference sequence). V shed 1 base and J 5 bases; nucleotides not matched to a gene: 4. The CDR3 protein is CASSLGGGAETQYF. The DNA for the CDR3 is TGTGCCAGCAGCTTAGGAGGGGGCGCTGAGACCCAGTACTTC.

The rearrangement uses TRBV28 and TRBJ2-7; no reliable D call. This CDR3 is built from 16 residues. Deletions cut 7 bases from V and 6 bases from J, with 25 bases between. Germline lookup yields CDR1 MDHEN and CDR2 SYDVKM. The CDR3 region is CASKFGVGRPIGEQYF. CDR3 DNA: TGTGCCAGCAAATTTGGGGTCGGACGCCCAATCGGCGAGCAGTACTTC.

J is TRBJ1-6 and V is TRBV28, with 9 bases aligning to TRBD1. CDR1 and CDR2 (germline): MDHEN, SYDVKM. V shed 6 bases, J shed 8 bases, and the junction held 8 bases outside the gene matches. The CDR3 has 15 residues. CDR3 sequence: CASRKWTGADSPLHF. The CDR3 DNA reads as TGTGCCAGCAGGAAATGGACAGGGGCGGATTCACCCCTCCACTTT.

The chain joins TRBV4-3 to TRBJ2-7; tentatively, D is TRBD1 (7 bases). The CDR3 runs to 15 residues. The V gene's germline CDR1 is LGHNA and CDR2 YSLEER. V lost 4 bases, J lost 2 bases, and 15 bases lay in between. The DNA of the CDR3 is TGCGCCAGCAGCCTAGGGGGGCAGGGGGCCTACGAGCAGTACTTC. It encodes CASSLGGQGAYEQYF.

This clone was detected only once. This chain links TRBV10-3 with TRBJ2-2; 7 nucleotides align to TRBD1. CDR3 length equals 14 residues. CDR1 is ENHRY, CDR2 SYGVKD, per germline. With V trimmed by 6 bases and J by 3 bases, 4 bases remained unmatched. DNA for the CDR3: TGTGCCATCAGCACCGACAGGGACACCGGGGAGCTGTTTTTT. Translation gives CAISTDRDTGELFF.

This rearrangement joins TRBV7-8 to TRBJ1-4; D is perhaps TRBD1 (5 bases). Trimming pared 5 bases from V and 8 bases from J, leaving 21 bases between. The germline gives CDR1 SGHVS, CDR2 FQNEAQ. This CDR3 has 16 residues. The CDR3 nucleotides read TGTGCCAGCAGCCCCGGGGACTACTATAAGGACGAAAAACTGTTTTTT. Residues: CASSPGDYYKDEKLFF.

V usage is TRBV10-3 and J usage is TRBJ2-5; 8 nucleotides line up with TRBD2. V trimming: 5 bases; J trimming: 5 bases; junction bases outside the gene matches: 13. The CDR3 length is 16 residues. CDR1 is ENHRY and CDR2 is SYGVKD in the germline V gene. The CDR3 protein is CAISSLAGSVMETQYF. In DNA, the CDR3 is TGTGCCATCAGTTCTTTAGCGGGATCGGTCATGGAGACCCAGTACTTC.

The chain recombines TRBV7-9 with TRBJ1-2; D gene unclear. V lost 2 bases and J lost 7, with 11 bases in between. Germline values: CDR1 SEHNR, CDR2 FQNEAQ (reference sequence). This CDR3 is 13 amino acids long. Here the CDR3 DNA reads TGTGCCAGCAGCTTACGCAGAGCCGGTGGCTACACCTTC. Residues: CASSLRRAGGYTF. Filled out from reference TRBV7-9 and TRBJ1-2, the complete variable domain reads DTGVSQNPRHKITKRGQNVTFRCDPISEHNRLYWYRQTLGQGPEFLTYFQNEAQLEKSRLLSDRFSAERPKGSFSTLEIQRTEQGDSAMYLCASSLRRAGGYTFGSGTRLTVV.

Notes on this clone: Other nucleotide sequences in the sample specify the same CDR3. CDR3 in amino acids: CASSLTRTYNEQFF. In nucleotides, the CDR3 is TGTGCCAGCAGCTTGACTAGGACCTACAATGAGCAGTTCTTC. This chain joins TRBV11-2 and TRBJ2-1, with a possible D match to TRBD2 (6 bases). From germline, CDR1 is SGHAT and CDR2 FQNNGV. Trimming pared 3 bases from V and 2 bases from J, leaving 8 bases between. The CDR3 length is 14 residues.

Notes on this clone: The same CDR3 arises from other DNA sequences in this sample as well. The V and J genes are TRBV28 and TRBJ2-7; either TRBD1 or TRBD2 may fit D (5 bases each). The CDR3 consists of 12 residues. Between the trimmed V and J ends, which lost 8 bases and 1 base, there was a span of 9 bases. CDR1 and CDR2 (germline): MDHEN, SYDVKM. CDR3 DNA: TGTGCCAGCGGGGGAAGGTCCTACGAGCAGTACTTC. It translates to CASGGRSYEQYF. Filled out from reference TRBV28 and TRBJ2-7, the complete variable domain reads DVKVTQSSRYLVKRTGEKVFLECVQDMDHENMFWYRQDPGLGLRLIYFSYDVKMKEKGDIPEGYSVSREKKERFSLILESASTNQTSMYLCASGGRSYEQYFGPGTRLTVT.

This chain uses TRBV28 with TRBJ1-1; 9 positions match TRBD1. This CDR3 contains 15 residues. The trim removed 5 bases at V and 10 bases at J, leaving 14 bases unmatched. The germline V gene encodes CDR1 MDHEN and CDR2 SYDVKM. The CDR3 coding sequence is TGTGCCAGCAGTCCGACGGACAGGGGAGTTTTAGGAGCTTTCTTT. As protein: CASSPTDRGVLGAFF. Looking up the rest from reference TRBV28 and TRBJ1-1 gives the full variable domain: DVKVTQSSRYLVKRTGEKVFLECVQDMDHENMFWYRQDPGLGLRLIYFSYDVKMKEKGDIPEGYSVSREKKERFSLILESASTNQTSMYLCASSPTDRGVLGAFFGQGTRLTVV.

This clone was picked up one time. In DNA, the CDR3 is TGTGCCAGCAGTTATGCGGGGGCTTATGGCTACACCTTC. It yields the protein CASSYAGAYGYTF. The chain carries TRBV27 and TRBJ1-2, with a tentative D call TRBD1 (6 bases). V was shortened by 4 bases and J by 5 bases, with 11 bases between the two germline ends. Germline V CDR1 and CDR2: MNHEY, SMNVEV (reference sequence). The CDR3 consists of 13 residues.

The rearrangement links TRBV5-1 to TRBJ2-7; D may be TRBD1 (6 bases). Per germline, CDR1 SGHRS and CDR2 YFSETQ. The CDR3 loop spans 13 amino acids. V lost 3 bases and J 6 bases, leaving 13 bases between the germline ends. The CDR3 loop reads CASSYNRDREQYF. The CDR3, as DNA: TGCGCCAGCAGCTACAACAGGGATCGCGAGCAGTACTTC.

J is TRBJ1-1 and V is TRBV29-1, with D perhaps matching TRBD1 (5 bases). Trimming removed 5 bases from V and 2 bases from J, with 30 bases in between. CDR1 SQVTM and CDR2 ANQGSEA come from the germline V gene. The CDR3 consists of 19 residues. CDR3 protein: CSVKPRSPGEAPPNTEAFF. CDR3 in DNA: TGCAGCGTTAAACCTCGGTCTCCGGGGGAGGCCCCACCTAACACTGAAGCTTTCTTT.

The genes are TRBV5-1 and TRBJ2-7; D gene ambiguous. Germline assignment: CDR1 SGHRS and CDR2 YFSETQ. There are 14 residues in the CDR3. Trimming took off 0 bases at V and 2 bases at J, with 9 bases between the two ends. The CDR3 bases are TGCGCCAGCAGCTTGGGGGCAGTCACCTACGAGCAGTACTTC. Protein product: CASSLGAVTYEQYF.

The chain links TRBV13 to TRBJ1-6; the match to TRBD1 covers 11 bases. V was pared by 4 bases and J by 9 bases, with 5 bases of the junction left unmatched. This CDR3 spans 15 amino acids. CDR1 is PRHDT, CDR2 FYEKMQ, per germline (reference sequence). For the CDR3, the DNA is TGTGCCAGCAGCTCTAGGACAGGGGGCGGTTCACCCCTCCACTTT. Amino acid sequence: CASSSRTGGGSPLHF. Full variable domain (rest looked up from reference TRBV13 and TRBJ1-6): AAGVIQSPRHLIKEKRETATLKCYPIPRHDTVYWYQQGPGQDPQFLISFYEKMQSDKGSIPDRFSAQQFSDYHSELNMSSLELGDSALYFCASSSRTGGGSPLHFGNGTRLTVT.

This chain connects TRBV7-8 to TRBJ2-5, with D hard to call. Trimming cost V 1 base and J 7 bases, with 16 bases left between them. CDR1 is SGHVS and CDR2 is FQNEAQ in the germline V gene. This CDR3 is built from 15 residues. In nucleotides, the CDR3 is TGTGCCAGCAGCTTAGAACGGGTCTTGGGCGGGACCCAGTACTTC. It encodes CASSLERVLGGTQYF.

CDR3 sequence: CAISLGGRERFNEQFF. The DNA for the CDR3 is TGTGCCATCAGTCTGGGGGGGCGGGAGCGATTCAATGAGCAGTTCTTC. The gene calls are TRBV10-3 and TRBJ2-1, with a weak D call TRBD2 (7 bases). The CDR3 length is 16 residues. Germline loops: CDR1 ENHRY, CDR2 SYGVKD. Trimming stripped 5 bases from V and 6 bases from J, with 20 bases between.

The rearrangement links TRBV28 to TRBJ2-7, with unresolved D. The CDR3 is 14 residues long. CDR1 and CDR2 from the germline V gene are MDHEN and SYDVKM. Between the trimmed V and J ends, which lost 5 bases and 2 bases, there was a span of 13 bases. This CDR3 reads CASSPILQTYEQYF. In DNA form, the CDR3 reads TGTGCCAGCAGTCCGATCCTACAAACCTACGAGCAGTACTTC.

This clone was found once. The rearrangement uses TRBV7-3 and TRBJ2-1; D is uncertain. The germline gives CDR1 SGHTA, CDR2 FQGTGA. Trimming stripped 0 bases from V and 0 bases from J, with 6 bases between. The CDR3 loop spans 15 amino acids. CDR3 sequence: CASSLTIISYNEQFF. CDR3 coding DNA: TGTGCCAGCAGCTTAACGATAATCTCCTACAATGAGCAGTTCTTC.

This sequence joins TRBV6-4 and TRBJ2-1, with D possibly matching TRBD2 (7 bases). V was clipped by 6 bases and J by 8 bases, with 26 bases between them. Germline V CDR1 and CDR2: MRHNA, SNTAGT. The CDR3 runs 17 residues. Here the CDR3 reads CASSPDTLRTRGYEQFF. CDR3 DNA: TGTGCCAGCAGCCCTGACACCCTTAGGACTAGGGGGTATGAGCAGTTCTTC.

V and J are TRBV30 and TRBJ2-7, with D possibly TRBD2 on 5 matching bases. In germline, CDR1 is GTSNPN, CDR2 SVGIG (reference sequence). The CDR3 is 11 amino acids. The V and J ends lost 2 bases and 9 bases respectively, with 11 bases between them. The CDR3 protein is CAWSSDRGQYF. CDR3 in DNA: TGTGCCTGGAGTTCGGATCGGGGGCAGTACTTC.

This CDR3 reads CATRGLSSYEQYF. CDR3 sequence (DNA): TGTGCCACCCGGGGGTTGAGCTCCTACGAGCAGTACTTC. The rearrangement joins TRBV28 to TRBJ2-7, with D possibly TRBD2 on 6 matching bases. This CDR3 spans 13 amino acids. With 10 bases removed from V and 0 bases from J, the gap between germline ends came to 13 bases. Germline V gene lookup returns CDR1 MDHEN and CDR2 SYDVKM.

In DNA form, the CDR3 reads TGTGCCAGCAGCGTTCTGCCCCTCACAGATACGCAGTATTTT. It yields the protein CASSVLPLTDTQYF. The chain carries TRBV9 and TRBJ2-3; no firm D call. CDR3 size: 14 residues. Germline V gene data show CDR1 as SGDLS and CDR2 as YYNGEE. The germline V and J ends were trimmed by 2 bases and 2 bases, with 9 bases remaining between them. The complete variable domain, with remaining parts taken from reference TRBV9 and TRBJ2-3, reads DSGVTQTPKHLITATGQRVTLRCSPRSGDLSVYWYQQSLDQGLQFLIQYYNGEERAKGNILERFSAQQFPDLHSELNLSSLELGDSALYFCASSVLPLTDTQYFGPGTRLTVL.

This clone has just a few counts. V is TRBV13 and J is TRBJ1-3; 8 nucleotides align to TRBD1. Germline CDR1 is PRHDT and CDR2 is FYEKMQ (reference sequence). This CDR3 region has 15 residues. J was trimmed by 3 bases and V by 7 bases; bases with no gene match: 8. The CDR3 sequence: CASTSGTGFGNTIYF. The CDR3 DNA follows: TGTGCCAGCACTTCCGGGACAGGTTTTGGAAACACCATATATTTT.

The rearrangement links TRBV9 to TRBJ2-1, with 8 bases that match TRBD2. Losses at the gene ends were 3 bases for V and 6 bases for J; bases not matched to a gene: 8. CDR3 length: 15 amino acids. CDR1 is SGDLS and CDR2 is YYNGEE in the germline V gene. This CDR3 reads CASSGKRGPFNEQFF. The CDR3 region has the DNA TGTGCCAGCAGCGGTAAGCGGGGGCCCTTCAATGAGCAGTTCTTC.

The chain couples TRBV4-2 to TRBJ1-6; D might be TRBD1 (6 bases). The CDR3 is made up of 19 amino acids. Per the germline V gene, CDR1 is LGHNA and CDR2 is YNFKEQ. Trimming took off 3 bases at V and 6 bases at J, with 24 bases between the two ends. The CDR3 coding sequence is TGTGCCAGCAGCCAGGGCTTGGCTAGGGGGGGAGTCTTTAATTCACCCCTCCACTTT. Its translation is CASSQGLARGGVFNSPLHF.